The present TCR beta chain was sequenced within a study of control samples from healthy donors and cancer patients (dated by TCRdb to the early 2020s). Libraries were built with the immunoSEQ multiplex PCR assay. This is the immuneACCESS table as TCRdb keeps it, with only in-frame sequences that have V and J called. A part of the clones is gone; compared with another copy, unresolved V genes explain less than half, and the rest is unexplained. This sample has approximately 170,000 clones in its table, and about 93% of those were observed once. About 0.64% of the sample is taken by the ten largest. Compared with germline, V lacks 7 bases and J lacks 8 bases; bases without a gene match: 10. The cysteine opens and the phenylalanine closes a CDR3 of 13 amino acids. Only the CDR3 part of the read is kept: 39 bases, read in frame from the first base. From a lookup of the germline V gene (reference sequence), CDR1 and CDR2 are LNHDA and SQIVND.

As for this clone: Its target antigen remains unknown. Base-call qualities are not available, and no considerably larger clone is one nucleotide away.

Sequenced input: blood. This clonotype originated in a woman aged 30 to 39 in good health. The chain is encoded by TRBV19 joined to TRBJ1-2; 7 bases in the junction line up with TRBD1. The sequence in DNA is TGTGCCAGTACCCTTAGGGGGCTACGCGGCTACACCTTC. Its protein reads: CASTLRGLRGYTF.